This T cell receptor beta chain was recorded in a study of early T cells in non-severe SARS-CoV-2 infection. Study-wide results and limits: VDJdb-based annotation leaned toward anti-spike CD8 responses and missed private and CD4 specificities.

Unique molecular identifiers tagged individual cDNA molecules. TCRdb itself ran the 5' RACE reads through MiXCR, one entry per CDR3 protein. The sample lists around 58,000 distinct CDR3 sequences, over 4.5% occurring once. Trimming cost V 6 bases and J 3 bases, with 15 bases left between them. This CDR3 contains 15 residues. CDR1 is LNHNV, CDR2 YYDKDF, per germline (reference sequence). As for this clonotype: Its matching antigen is unknown.

The sequence came from an adult who was a healthcare worker with PCR-confirmed SARS-CoV-2 infection or an uninfected control (not recorded which). Sequences were obtained from whole blood. V gene TRBV15 combines with J gene TRBJ2-1; D is perhaps TRBD2 (5 bases). This CDR3 is CATRPSRGFYNEQFF. The DNA for the CDR3 is TGTGCCACCAGGCCCTCACGAGGGTTCTACAATGAGCAGTTCTTC.